This record looks at one TCR beta chain sequence and its context. Its antigen is as yet unknown. TCRdb fed the 5' RACE reads into MiXCR, producing one record per CDR3 protein. Of 500,000 to 650,000 distinct CDR3 sequences in the sample, 9% to 15% were seen once. This specimen belongs to a study of T cells after yellow fever vaccination. General study results and limits: Some clonotypes, a small share, were shared between CD4 and CD8 compartments.

The CDR3 contains 16 residues. In germline, CDR1 is LGHNA, CDR2 YNFKEQ. J lost 2 bases, V lost 4 bases, and 7 bases had no gene match. The receptor's source is a man in his thirties or forties who received the YFV17D yellow fever vaccine. Sequenced material: PBMCs, taken on the day of the yellow fever booster vaccination. This sequence joins TRBV4-2 and TRBJ2-7; 11 bases agree with TRBD2. The CDR3 DNA follows: TGTGCCAGCAGCCGCTCCCTAGCGGGGGGAACCTACGAGCAGTACTTC. This translates into CASSRSLAGGTYEQYF.